These 20 T cell receptor beta chains came from one sample sequenced in a study of blood T cells in healthy people across ages. A sample-barcoded 5' primer and a J-beta primer mix were used in a second PCR of roughly 7 to 12 cycles. TCRdb independently ran MiXCR on the 5' RACE reads; one entry per CDR3 protein. The sample lists around 780,000 distinct CDR3 sequences, 45% to 70% seen once, with around 25% in the top ten. The specimen sequenced was blood. These TCRs come from a man between 35 and 55 years old in good health.

This clonotype was detected only a few times. The chain links TRBV9 to TRBJ2-1; 10 bases are a match to TRBD2. J was trimmed by 7 bases and V by 0 bases; bases with no gene match: 7. Per the germline V gene, CDR1 is SGDLS and CDR2 is YYNGEE. The CDR3 has 16 amino acids. The CDR3 coding sequence is TGTGCCAGCAGCGTAGATTTAGCGGGGGGCACGAATGAGCAGTTCTTC. Translated, it gives CASSVDLAGGTNEQFF. Looking up the rest from reference TRBV9 and TRBJ2-1 gives the full variable domain: DSGVTQTPKHLITATGQRVTLRCSPRSGDLSVYWYQQSLDQGLQFLIQYYNGEERAKGNILERFSAQQFPDLHSELNLSSLELGDSALYFCASSVDLAGGTNEQFFGPGTRLTVL.

This rearrangement joins TRBV28 to TRBJ2-7; 7 nucleotides line up with TRBD1. The germline V gene has CDR1 MDHEN and CDR2 SYDVKM. Losses at the gene ends were 10 bases for V and 4 bases for J; bases not matched to a gene: 13. The CDR3 loop spans 14 amino acids. The CDR3 sequence is CATSPETGSYEQYF. The CDR3 DNA follows: TGTGCCACCTCGCCCGAGACAGGGTCTTACGAGCAGTACTTC. The entire variable domain, with the rest obtained from reference TRBV28 and TRBJ2-7, is as follows: DVKVTQSSRYLVKRTGEKVFLECVQDMDHENMFWYRQDPGLGLRLIYFSYDVKMKEKGDIPEGYSVSREKKERFSLILESASTNQTSMYLCATSPETGSYEQYFGPGTRLTVT.

The chain couples TRBV27 to TRBJ2-7, with TRBD2 identical over 15 bases. The J call may be faulty, since TRBJ2-5 better matches the DNA end. CDR1 is MNHEY and CDR2 is SMNVEV in the germline V gene (reference sequence). The CDR3 spans 16 residues. CDR3 amino acids: CASSPRTSGGAWTQYF. The DNA of the CDR3 is TGTGCCAGCAGTCCCCGGACTAGCGGGGGGGCTTGGACCCAGTACTTC.

V gene TRBV7-3 combines with J gene TRBJ2-1; 7 nucleotides align to TRBD2. Germline assignment: CDR1 SGHTA and CDR2 FQGTGA. The V segment lost 8 bases and the J segment 3 bases; nucleotides outside the gene matches: 10. CDR3 length equals 15 residues. CDR3 sequence: CASRDGAGDYNEQFF. The CDR3 DNA reads as TGTGCCAGCCGCGACGGGGCGGGGGACTACAATGAGCAGTTCTTC. The full variable domain, its missing parts supplied by reference TRBV7-3 and TRBJ2-1, is GAGVSQTPSNKVTEKGKYVELRCDPISGHTALYWYRQSLGQGPEFLIYFQGTGAADDSGLPNDRFFAVRPEGSVSTLKIQRTERGDSAVYLCASRDGAGDYNEQFFGPGTRLTVL.

In its sample, this clonotype was seen a few times. This chain links TRBV5-1 with TRBJ2-3; 10 bases map to TRBD2. CDR1 SGHRS and CDR2 YFSETQ come from the germline V gene. The CDR3 runs 15 residues. V dropped 0 bases and J dropped 8; count of bases not matched to a gene: 6. This chain's CDR3 is CASSLASSSGGTQYF. For the CDR3, the DNA is TGCGCCAGCAGCTTGGCCTCTTCTAGCGGGGGTACGCAGTATTTT.

V and J are TRBV27 and TRBJ1-6, with 7 bases identical to TRBD1. CDR1 MNHEY and CDR2 SMNVEV come from the germline V gene (reference sequence). This CDR3 has 16 residues. Trimming took 6 bases from V and 7 from J; bases not matched to a gene: 12. The CDR3 DNA sequence: TGTGCCAGCAGGGAACATCAGGACAGGCCGAATTCACCCCTCCACTTT. Encoded protein: CASREHQDRPNSPLHF.

The CDR3 DNA sequence: TGCAGTGCTATTCCGGCCGATCGAACAGGGGGGGGTTACAATGAGCAGTTCTTC. It codes for CSAIPADRTGGGYNEQFF. The chain links TRBV20-1 to TRBJ2-1; possibly TRBD1 for D (8 bases). The CDR3 contains 18 residues. Trimming cost V 4 bases and J 4 bases, with 26 bases left between them. CDR1 is DFQATT, CDR2 SNEGSKA, per germline (reference sequence).

The chain recombines TRBV15 with TRBJ1-1; D remains unclear. V dropped 1 base and J dropped 1 base, with 10 bases sitting between them. This CDR3 has 15 amino acids. The germline gives CDR1 LNHNV, CDR2 YYDKDF (reference sequence). Here the CDR3 DNA reads TGTGCCACCAGCAGAGTTGGCGAGGGGAACACTGAAGCTTTCTTT. Its translation: CATSRVGEGNTEAFF.

In DNA form, the CDR3 reads TGTGCCAGCAGCTTAGTGGACAGCGGTGGCTACACCTTC. Translation: CASSLVDSGGYTF. The V gene is TRBV7-9, the J gene TRBJ1-2; perhaps TRBD1 as D (6 bases). The CDR3 is made up of 13 amino acids. Germline V gives CDR1 SEHNR, CDR2 FQNEAQ (reference sequence). The germline V and J ends were trimmed by 1 base and 7 bases, with 10 bases remaining between them.

The chain couples TRBV5-1 to TRBJ2-3; D unclear. Germline V CDR1 and CDR2: SGHRS, YFSETQ. This CDR3 spans 12 amino acids. V lost 6 bases, J lost 1 base, and 6 bases lay in between. The CDR3 sequence is CASKLGTDTQYF. The DNA of the CDR3 is TGCGCCAGCAAACTGGGCACAGATACGCAGTATTTT. The full variable domain, completed using reference TRBV5-1 and TRBJ2-3, is KAGVTQTPRYLIKTRGQQVTLSCSPISGHRSVSWYQQTPGQGLQFLFEYFSETQRNKGNFPGRFSGRQFSNSRSEMNVSTLELGDSALYLCASKLGTDTQYFGPGTRLTVL.

The genes are TRBV7-9 and TRBJ2-1; D unresolved. The CDR3 is made up of 11 amino acids. Germline V gene sequence: CDR1 SEHNR, CDR2 FQNEAQ (reference sequence). V was pared by 4 bases and J by 10 bases, with 8 bases between. CDR3 region: CASSSAWEQFF. DNA of the CDR3: TGTGCCAGCAGCTCAGCTTGGGAGCAGTTCTTC.

A few counts support this clonotype. The chain has TRBV28 and TRBJ2-7; 8 bases map to TRBD1. Per germline, CDR1 MDHEN and CDR2 SYDVKM. Trimming removed 10 bases from V and 5 bases from J; junction bases left unmatched: 7. The length of the CDR3 is 12 residues. CDR3: CATGTGGHEQYF. Written as DNA, the CDR3 is TGTGCCACCGGGACAGGCGGTCACGAGCAGTACTTC.

This clonotype turned up a few times. The rearrangement joins TRBV27 to TRBJ2-1; 7 bases are a match to TRBD2. Germline V gene lookup returns CDR1 MNHEY and CDR2 SMNVEV (reference sequence). The CDR3 spans 14 residues. V lost 2 bases to trimming and J lost 6 bases; unmatched junction nucleotides: 4. This CDR3 reads CASSLAGVGNEQFF. DNA for the CDR3: TGTGCCAGCAGTTTAGCGGGGGTAGGCAATGAGCAGTTCTTC.

The rearrangement joins TRBV11-3 to TRBJ1-4, with 7 bases aligning to TRBD1. This CDR3 is built from 14 residues. Germline loops: CDR1 SGHNT, CDR2 YENEEA. With V trimmed by 5 bases and J by 8 bases, 8 bases remained unmatched. The CDR3 coding sequence is TGTGCCAGCAGCGTCACAGGGGCAGGGGAAAAACTGTTTTTT. It translates to CASSVTGAGEKLFF.

The chain recombines TRBV7-9 with TRBJ2-1, with a weak D call TRBD1 (5 bases). Trimming pared 8 bases from V and 0 bases from J, leaving 14 bases between. The germline V gene encodes CDR1 SEHNR and CDR2 FQNEAQ (reference sequence). CDR3 length: 15 amino acids. In DNA, the CDR3 is TGTGCCAGCGGTGGGGCGACGAGCTCCTACAATGAGCAGTTCTTC. This translates into CASGGATSSYNEQFF. The full variable domain, completed using reference TRBV7-9 and TRBJ2-1, is DTGVSQNPRHKITKRGQNVTFRCDPISEHNRLYWYRQTLGQGPEFLTYFQNEAQLEKSRLLSDRFSAERPKGSFSTLEIQRTEQGDSAMYLCASGGATSSYNEQFFGPGTRLTVL.

This clonotype was found a few times. The chain joins TRBV6-5 to TRBJ2-7; 9 nucleotides match TRBD2. V lost 4 bases, J lost 10 bases, and 8 bases stayed unmatched. The CDR3 covers 13 residues. Germline V gene sequence: CDR1 MNHEY, CDR2 SVGAGI. The CDR3 protein is CASSSTPAGGQYF. DNA for the CDR3: TGTGCCAGCAGTTCCACCCCAGCGGGAGGTCAGTACTTC.

This clonotype was found many times. This sequence joins TRBV12-3 or TRBV12-4 and TRBJ2-5; D unclear. This CDR3 comprises 11 residues. The ends were cut back, 4 bases at V and 4 bases at J, with 4 bases in the middle. CDR3 sequence: CASSSRETQYF. CDR3 nucleotide sequence: TGTGCCAGCAGTTCTCGAGAGACCCAGTACTTC.

V gene TRBV12-3 or TRBV12-4 combines with J gene TRBJ1-1; 8 nucleotides match TRBD1. The CDR3 contains 18 residues. The trim removed 0 bases at V and 4 bases at J, leaving 13 bases unmatched. CDR3 sequence (DNA): TGTGCCAGCAGTTTAGCTCACGCACAGGGGGGGATCGGCACTGAAGCTTTCTTT. Amino acid sequence: CASSLAHAQGGIGTEAFF.

This clonotype appeared a few times. A much bigger clone sits one base away, suggesting this may be a read error. The chain employs TRBV28 and TRBJ1-1; 8 bases are a match to TRBD1. The ends lost 5 bases at V and 4 bases at J; junction bases unmatched: 6. CDR3 length equals 14 residues. Per the germline V gene, CDR1 is MDHEN and CDR2 is SYDVKM. In nucleotides, the CDR3 is TGTGCCAGCAGTGGGGGACAGGCGGGCACTGAAGCTTTCTTT. Protein: CASSGGQAGTEAFF.

The chain combines TRBV11-2 with TRBJ2-3; 10 bases are a match to TRBD2. The CDR3 consists of 18 residues. Germline-derived CDR1 and CDR2 are SGHAT and FQNNGV. Germline trimming cut 4 bases from V and 1 base from J; bases unmatched to any gene: 11. This CDR3 reads CASSSAGLARWGTDTQYF. The CDR3 DNA sequence: TGTGCCAGCAGCTCTGCGGGACTAGCGAGGTGGGGCACAGATACGCAGTATTTT.